A single sample gave rise to the 31 T cell receptor beta chains below, sequenced in a study of cytomegalovirus exposure and HLA in healthy donors. Researchers ran the PCR with 60 Vbeta and 13 Jbeta primers. Using immunoSEQ multiplex PCR, the repertoire was profiled, and TCRdb retains in-frame clones only, with some absent. The data contain some 180,000 clones, about four fifths of them seen just once; the ten biggest clones take up about 3%. The specimen sequenced was PBMCs. These receptors all stem from a female donor in good health and CMV-seronegative.

The V and J genes are TRBV5-1 and TRBJ2-2, with 8 bases lining up with TRBD2. The CDR3 is made up of 16 amino acids. J lost 6 bases, V lost 1 base, and 8 bases had no gene match. CDR1 and CDR2 (germline): SGHRS, YFSETQ. CDR3 region: CASSLSGGEIAGELFF. CDR3 DNA: TGCGCCAGCAGCTTGTCGGGAGGGGAGATCGCCGGGGAGCTGTTTTTT. Supplemented by reference TRBV5-1 and TRBJ2-2, the full variable domain reads KAGVTQTPRYLIKTRGQQVTLSCSPISGHRSVSWYQQTPGQGLQFLFEYFSETQRNKGNFPGRFSGRQFSNSRSEMNVSTLELGDSALYLCASSLSGGEIAGELFFGEGSRLTVL.

This clone appeared a few times. This rearrangement joins TRBV27 to TRBJ2-7; a possible D gene is TRBD1 (6 bases). This CDR3 comprises 12 residues. V was cut by 5 bases and J by 6 bases, with 11 bases left in between. The V gene's germline CDR1 is MNHEY and CDR2 SMNVEV (reference sequence). CDR3 sequence: CASSENRVEQYF. CDR3 bases: TGTGCCAGCAGTGAAAACAGGGTCGAGCAGTACTTC.

V gene TRBV2 combines with J gene TRBJ1-5; TRBD1 is a possible D gene (6 bases). The CDR3 covers 15 residues. The V end lost 6 bases, the J end lost 3 bases, and 15 bases lay between the germline ends. CDR1 and CDR2 from the germline V gene are SNHLY and FYNNEI. CDR3 in amino acids: CASRRWGTLNQPQHF. CDR3 coding DNA: TGTGCCAGCAGAAGGTGGGGGACACTCAATCAGCCCCAGCATTTT.

This clone has a handful of counts. The V and J genes are TRBV9 and TRBJ2-1; 9 nucleotides align to TRBD2. CDR3 length equals 17 residues. Trimming took 4 bases from V and 0 from J; bases not matched to a gene: 8. CDR1 is SGDLS and CDR2 is YYNGEE in the germline V gene. The CDR3 region has the DNA TGTGCCAGCAGCACCCTTAGCGGGGGCCTCTCCTACAATGAGCAGTTCTTC. This translates into CASSTLSGGLSYNEQFF. Based on the CDR3 plus reference TRBV9 and TRBJ2-1, the full variable domain is DSGVTQTPKHLITATGQRVTLRCSPRSGDLSVYWYQQSLDQGLQFLIQYYNGEERAKGNILERFSAQQFPDLHSELNLSSLELGDSALYFCASSTLSGGLSYNEQFFGPGTRLTVL.

The chain employs TRBV9 and TRBJ1-1; a weak D match, TRBD1 (5 bases). The CDR3 consists of 15 residues. Germline CDR1 reads SGDLS; CDR2 reads YYNGEE. V lost 0 bases to trimming and J lost 1 base, with 10 bases between them. The CDR3 DNA reads TGTGCCAGCAGCGTAGGGGGGGATTGGAACACTGAAGCTTTCTTT. This codes for CASSVGGDWNTEAFF.

V gene TRBV5-1 combines with J gene TRBJ2-7; 8 nucleotides match TRBD1. The CDR3 extends over 16 amino acids. The germline V gene has CDR1 SGHRS and CDR2 YFSETQ. The trim removed 2 bases at V and 3 bases at J, leaving 10 bases unmatched. The CDR3 protein is CASSFNRDRSYYEQYF. CDR3 coding DNA: TGCGCCAGCAGCTTTAACCGGGACAGGAGTTACTACGAGCAGTACTTC.

This clone was observed a single time. The chain uses TRBV7-2 and TRBJ2-5; D is uncertain. The J call is uncertain, as TRBJ2-7 better fits the DNA end. Germline V lookup: CDR1 SGHTA, CDR2 FQGNSA. This CDR3 region has 13 residues. CDR3 sequence: CASSLEVAYEQYF. CDR3 in DNA: TGTGCCAGCAGCTTAGAAGTCGCCTACGAGCAGTACTTC.

This clone showed up just a few times. The sample contains more than one DNA sequence encoding this CDR3. The chain is built from TRBV5-1 and TRBJ2-3; D uncertain. Germline loops: CDR1 SGHRS, CDR2 YFSETQ. The CDR3 runs to 13 residues. Trimming took off 0 bases at V and 3 bases at J, with 5 bases between the two ends. The CDR3 region has the DNA TGCGCCAGCAGCTTGGGAGGTACAGATACGCAGTATTTT. Its translation is CASSLGGTDTQYF.

The rearrangement uses TRBV7-9 and TRBJ2-3, with D maybe TRBD1 (5 bases). The length of the CDR3 is 17 residues. Germline V CDR1 and CDR2: SEHNR, FQNEAQ (reference sequence). V was cut by 1 base and J by 2 bases, with 16 bases left in between. CDR3 amino acids: CASSLVKGNRITDTQYF. The CDR3 DNA is TGTGCCAGCAGCTTAGTTAAAGGCAACAGGATCACAGATACGCAGTATTTT.

The gene calls are TRBV6-1 and TRBJ2-1; D remains unclear. This CDR3 region has 14 residues. Deletions cut 3 bases from V and 0 bases from J, with 6 bases between. Germline CDR1 and CDR2: MNHNS and SASEGT. For the CDR3, the DNA is TGTGCCAGCAGTGACTGGAGCTCCTACAATGAGCAGTTCTTC. Residues: CASSDWSSYNEQFF.

This clone has a handful of counts. The gene calls are TRBV7-6 and TRBJ2-1, with 7 bases lining up with TRBD2. V lost 4 bases and J lost 9; bases outside the gene matches: 6. Germline V gene data show CDR1 as SGHVS and CDR2 as FNYEAQ. The CDR3 is made up of 13 amino acids. CDR3 sequence: CASSSARGGEQFF. The CDR3 bases are TGTGCCAGCAGCTCGGCCCGCGGGGGTGAGCAGTTCTTC.

The chain employs TRBV7-9 and TRBJ1-2, with 8 bases fitting TRBD1. Per the germline V gene, CDR1 is SEHNR and CDR2 is FQNEAQ (reference sequence). After removal of 4 bases from V and 8 bases from J, the junction contained 6 bases not matched to a gene. The CDR3 has 13 amino acids. For the CDR3, the DNA is TGTGCCAGCAGCTCCGGGACAGGATGGGGCTACACCTTC. The encoded protein is CASSSGTGWGYTF.

The chain recombines TRBV5-4 with TRBJ2-7; 12 nucleotides line up with TRBD1. Germline trimming cut 1 base from V and 5 bases from J; bases unmatched to any gene: 4. Germline CDR1 reads SGHNT; CDR2 reads YYREEE (reference sequence). The CDR3 covers 15 residues. The CDR3 sequence is CASSLSGQGAHEQYF. CDR3 in DNA: TGTGCCAGCAGCTTGTCGGGACAGGGGGCGCACGAGCAGTACTTC.

With respect to this clone: The junction shows a germline mismatch at one end, possibly a read error. The chain employs TRBV27 and TRBJ1-6; possible D gene TRBD1, 5 bases. The CDR3 runs to 16 residues. The germline V gene has CDR1 MNHEY and CDR2 SMNVEV (reference sequence). CDR3 bases: TGTGCCAGCAGTTCCCCCATCAGGACACTTAATTCACCCCCCCACTTT. Translation gives CASSSPIRTLNSPPHF.

The chain employs TRBV6-1 and TRBJ2-6, with D possibly TRBD1 on 5 matching bases. Trimming shortened V by 7 bases and J by 2 bases, and 9 bases separated the two germline ends. CDR1 and CDR2 (germline): MNHNS, SASEGT. CDR3 length equals 14 residues. The CDR3 spells CASTRVAGANVLTF. The CDR3 DNA reads as TGTGCCAGCACCAGGGTGGCTGGGGCCAACGTCCTGACTTTC.

The rearrangement uses TRBV29-1 and TRBJ1-1, with D possibly matching TRBD1 (5 bases). Trimming cost V 3 bases and J 1 base, with 18 bases left between them. CDR1 and CDR2 from the germline V gene are SQVTM and ANQGSEA. The CDR3 extends over 16 amino acids. The CDR3 nucleotides read TGCAGCGTTGATGGCCGAGGAGGGGAGGGGAACACTGAAGCTTTCTTT. It translates to CSVDGRGGEGNTEAFF.

J is TRBJ1-3 and V is TRBV18; tentative D call: TRBD1 (6 bases). This CDR3 has 15 amino acids. Germline values: CDR1 KGHSH, CDR2 LQKENI. V lost 0 bases to trimming and J lost 8 bases, with 14 bases between them. The CDR3 nucleotides read TGTGCCAGCTCACCACCGAGCAGGGGTTGGGACACCATATATTTT. Translated: CASSPPSRGWDTIYF. Full variable domain (remainder filled in from reference TRBV18 and TRBJ1-3): NAGVMQNPRHLVRRRGQEARLRCSPMKGHSHVYWYRQLPEEGLKFMVYLQKENIIDESGMPKERFSAEFPKEGPSILRIQQVVRGDSAAYFCASSPPSRGWDTIYFGEGSWLTVV.

The chain combines TRBV7-9 with TRBJ1-6, with TRBD1 as a possible D gene (5 bases). V was shortened by 8 bases and J by 6 bases, with 14 bases between the two germline ends. The germline V gene encodes CDR1 SEHNR and CDR2 FQNEAQ (reference sequence). The length of the CDR3 is 14 residues. Written as DNA, the CDR3 is TGTGCCAGCGCCCGGGGGAGTTCTAATTCACCCCTCCACTTT. This sequence encodes CASARGSSNSPLHF. Together with reference TRBV7-9 and TRBJ1-6, the CDR3 gives the full variable domain: DTGVSQNPRHKITKRGQNVTFRCDPISEHNRLYWYRQTLGQGPEFLTYFQNEAQLEKSRLLSDRFSAERPKGSFSTLEIQRTEQGDSAMYLCASARGSSNSPLHFGNGTRLTVT.

This clone is a singleton in its sample. V gene TRBV6-6 combines with J gene TRBJ2-4; TRBD2 agrees at 9 bases. Germline CDR1 is MNHNY and CDR2 is SVGAGI (reference sequence). Trimming cost V 5 bases and J 0 bases; bases outside gene matches: 2. The CDR3 has 15 residues. The CDR3 loop reads CASSPAGGAKNIQYF. The CDR3 region has the DNA TGTGCCAGCAGTCCAGCGGGGGGAGCCAAAAACATTCAGTACTTC.

This chain links TRBV28 with TRBJ1-1; D may be TRBD1 (5 bases). Germline CDR1 MDHEN, CDR2 SYDVKM. The CDR3 is made up of 15 amino acids. Trimming took 5 bases from V and 1 from J, leaving 14 bases between them. The CDR3 region has the DNA TGTGCCAGCAGTAACGCCAGGGAAGGGAACACTGAAGCTTTCTTT. Its translation: CASSNAREGNTEAFF.

V gene TRBV27 combines with J gene TRBJ2-7, with a tentative D call TRBD1 (6 bases). This CDR3 has 14 residues. Germline V gene sequence: CDR1 MNHEY, CDR2 SMNVEV (reference sequence). With 1 base removed from V and 1 base from J, the gap between germline ends came to 8 bases. The CDR3 here is CASSLFGQSYEQYF. Written as DNA, the CDR3 is TGTGCCAGCAGTTTATTCGGACAGTCCTACGAGCAGTACTTC.

This clone appeared once. The chain links TRBV4-1 to TRBJ1-1, with TRBD1 identical over 9 bases. The CDR3 consists of 17 residues. CDR1 and CDR2 (germline): MGHRA, YSYEKL. The J segment lost 1 base and the V segment lost 6 bases, leaving 12 bases of the junction unmatched. This CDR3 reads CASSLLHRGHSNTEAFF. CDR3 sequence (DNA): TGCGCCAGCAGTCTCTTACACAGGGGGCATTCGAACACTGAAGCTTTCTTT.

The rearrangement links TRBV27 to TRBJ2-7; weak D call: TRBD2 (6 bases). Germline-derived CDR1 and CDR2 are MNHEY and SMNVEV (reference sequence). V was cut by 5 bases and J by 3 bases, with 8 bases left in between. This CDR3 region has 12 residues. The CDR3 spells CASSSGFYEQYF. In DNA, the CDR3 is TGTGCCAGCAGTAGCGGGTTCTACGAGCAGTACTTC.

Concerning this clone: Distinct nucleotide sequences in the sample also encode this CDR3. This chain links TRBV18 with TRBJ1-3, with D possibly being TRBD1 (6 bases). The germline gives CDR1 KGHSH, CDR2 LQKENI. The CDR3 extends over 14 amino acids. Deletions cut 4 bases from V and 0 bases from J, with 7 bases between. The CDR3 bases are TGTGCCAGCTCACAACAGGGCTCTGGAAACACCATATATTTT. It encodes CASSQQGSGNTIYF.

V usage is TRBV6-5 and J usage is TRBJ1-3; tentative D call: TRBD1 (5 bases). Germline-derived CDR1 and CDR2 are MNHEY and SVGAGI. The CDR3 is 16 residues long. V lost 0 bases and J lost 0, with 9 bases in between. CDR3 residues: CASSYSGRASGNTIYF. For the CDR3, the DNA is TGTGCCAGCAGTTACTCGGGCAGGGCCTCTGGAAACACCATATATTTT.

V gene TRBV7-3 combines with J gene TRBJ2-1, with D perhaps TRBD2 (6 bases). The CDR3 contains 13 residues. Germline CDR1 and CDR2: SGHTA and FQGTGA. The ends were cut back, 2 bases at V and 9 bases at J, with 11 bases in the middle. The CDR3 here is CASSLGGETEQFF. In DNA, the CDR3 is TGTGCCAGCAGCTTAGGCGGGGAGACTGAGCAGTTCTTC.

V and J are TRBV6-5 and TRBJ1-6; tentatively, D is TRBD1 (6 bases). V was clipped by 6 bases and J by 9 bases, with 18 bases between them. CDR1 is MNHEY, CDR2 SVGAGI, per germline. CDR3 length: 15 residues. The CDR3, as DNA: TGTGCCAGCAGCCAAAAAGTTCTACAGGGTTCACCCCTCCACTTT. This translates into CASSQKVLQGSPLHF.

The sample holds one count of this clone. DNA of the CDR3: TGTGCCAGCAGGACAGGGGGCGGAATCTACGAGCAGTACTTC. Its translation: CASRTGGGIYEQYF. The chain has TRBV27 and TRBJ2-7, with TRBD1 matching over 10 bases. Germline CDR1 is MNHEY and CDR2 is SMNVEV (reference sequence). The CDR3 is made up of 14 amino acids. Losses at the gene ends were 6 bases for V and 3 bases for J; bases not matched to a gene: 5.

V gene TRBV13 combines with J gene TRBJ1-6; 7 positions match TRBD1. J gave up 9 bases and V 5 bases, and 13 bases lay outside the gene matches. The CDR3 has 16 amino acids. Germline assignment: CDR1 PRHDT and CDR2 FYEKMQ (reference sequence). The CDR3 loop reads CASSPGTEDGGSPLHF. CDR3 nucleotide sequence: TGTGCCAGCAGCCCTGGGACAGAGGATGGCGGTTCACCCCTCCACTTT.

This clone has a single count. The chain couples TRBV19 to TRBJ2-3, with 7 bases lining up with TRBD2. Per the germline V gene, CDR1 is LNHDA and CDR2 is SQIVND (reference sequence). This CDR3 has 15 residues. V gave up 7 bases and J gave up 7 bases; unmatched junction bases: 14. CDR3 sequence (DNA): TGTGCCAGTAAGGCTGGGGCGGGGGAATGGAATACGCAGTATTTT. Translated: CASKAGAGEWNTQYF.

This chain connects TRBV10-3 to TRBJ2-7; 8 bases agree with TRBD1. Germline V gene sequence: CDR1 ENHRY, CDR2 SYGVKD. The CDR3 is 16 amino acids. The trim removed 0 bases at V and 5 bases at J, leaving 9 bases unmatched. The CDR3 spells CAISESPRDRSNEQYF. In DNA, the CDR3 is TGTGCCATCAGTGAGTCCCCCCGGGACAGGAGTAACGAGCAGTACTTC.